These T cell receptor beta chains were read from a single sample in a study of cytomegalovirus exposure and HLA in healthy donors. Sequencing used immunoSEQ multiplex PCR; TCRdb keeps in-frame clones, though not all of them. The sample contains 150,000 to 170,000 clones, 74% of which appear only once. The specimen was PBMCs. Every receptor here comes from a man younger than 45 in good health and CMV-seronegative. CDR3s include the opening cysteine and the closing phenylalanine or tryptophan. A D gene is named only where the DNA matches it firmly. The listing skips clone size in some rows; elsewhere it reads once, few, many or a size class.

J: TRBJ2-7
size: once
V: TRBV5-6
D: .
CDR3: CASSLGAGSAYEQYF
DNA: TGTGCCAGCAGCTTGGGGGCAGGGTCGGCCTACGAGCAGTACTTC

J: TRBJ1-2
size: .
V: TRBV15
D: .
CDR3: CATSSQQSGALGYTF
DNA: TGTGCCACCAGCAGTCAACAGTCGGGAGCTCTTGGCTACACCTTC

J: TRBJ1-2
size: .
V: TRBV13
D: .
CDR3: CASSLGLTQGMYYGYTF
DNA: TGTGCCAGCAGCTTAGGTTTAACTCAGGGGATGTACTATGGCTACACCTTC

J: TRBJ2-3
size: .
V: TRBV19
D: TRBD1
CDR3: CASDDRADTQYF
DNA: TGTGCCAGTGACGACAGGGCAGATACGCAGTATTTT

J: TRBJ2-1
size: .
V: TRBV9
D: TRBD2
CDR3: CASAGKTSGYNEQFF
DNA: TGTGCCAGCGCGGGGAAAACTAGCGGGTACAATGAGCAGTTCTTC

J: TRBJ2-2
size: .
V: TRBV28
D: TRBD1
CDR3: CASSDRTGVGELFF
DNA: TGTGCCAGCAGTGACCGTACAGGGGTCGGGGAGCTGTTTTTT

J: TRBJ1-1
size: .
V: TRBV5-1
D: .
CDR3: CASSLDGGQGAFF
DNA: TGCGCCAGCAGCTTGGACGGGGGGCAAGGAGCTTTCTTT

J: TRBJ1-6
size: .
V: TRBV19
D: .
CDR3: CASGSKGDTPLHF
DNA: TGTGCCAGTGGCTCGAAGGGGGATACACCCCTCCACTTT

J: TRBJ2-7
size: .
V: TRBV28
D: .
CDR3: CASSPPELYEQYF
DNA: TGTGCCAGCAGTCCCCCAGAATTGTACGAGCAGTACTTC

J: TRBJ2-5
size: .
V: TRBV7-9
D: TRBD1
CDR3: CASSPDRGWQETQYF
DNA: TGTGCCAGCAGCCCCGACAGGGGATGGCAAGAGACCCAGTACTTC

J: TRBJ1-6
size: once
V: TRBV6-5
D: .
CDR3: CASSEQGSNSPLHF
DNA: TGTGCCAGCAGTGAACAGGGAAGCAATTCACCCCTCCACTTT

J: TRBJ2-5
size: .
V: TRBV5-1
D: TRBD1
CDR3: CASSRSGQASVETQYF
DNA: TGCGCCAGCAGCCGATCGGGACAGGCCTCTGTAGAGACCCAGTACTTC

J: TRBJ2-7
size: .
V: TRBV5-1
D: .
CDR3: CASSLIPEGEQYF
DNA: TGCGCCAGCAGCTTGATACCCGAGGGAGAGCAGTACTTC

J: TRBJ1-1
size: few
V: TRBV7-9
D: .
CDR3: CASSLAHGGNTEAFF
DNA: TGTGCCAGCAGCTTAGCGCACGGGGGAAACACTGAAGCTTTCTTT

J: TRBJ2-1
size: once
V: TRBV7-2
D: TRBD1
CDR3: CASSSIRDSSSYNEQFF
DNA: TGTGCCAGCAGCTCTATCCGGGACAGCAGTTCCTACAATGAGCAGTTCTTC

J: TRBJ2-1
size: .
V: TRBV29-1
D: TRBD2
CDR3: CSARLAGASLGNEQFF
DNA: TGCAGCGCCAGACTAGCGGGGGCGTCTCTCGGGAATGAGCAGTTCTTC

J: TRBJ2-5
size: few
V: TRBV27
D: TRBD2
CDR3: CASSFRGLEETQYF
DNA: TGTGCCAGCAGTTTTAGGGGACTAGAGGAGACCCAGTACTTC

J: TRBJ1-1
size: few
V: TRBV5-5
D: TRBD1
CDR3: CASSFRTGVSTEAFF
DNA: TGTGCCAGCAGCTTCAGGACAGGGGTTAGCACTGAAGCTTTCTTT

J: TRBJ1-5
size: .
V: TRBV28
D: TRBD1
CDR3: CASSTRGDRALGQPQHF
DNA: TGTGCCAGCAGCACCAGGGGGGACAGGGCATTGGGTCAGCCCCAGCATTTT

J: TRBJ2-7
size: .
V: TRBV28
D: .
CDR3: CASSSPFVQGYEQYF
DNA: TGTGCCAGCAGTTCGCCCTTCGTTCAGGGCTACGAGCAGTACTTC

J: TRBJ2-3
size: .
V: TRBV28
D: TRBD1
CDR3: CATRRDSYTDTQYF
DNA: TGTGCCACCCGCCGGGACAGCTACACAGATACGCAGTATTTT

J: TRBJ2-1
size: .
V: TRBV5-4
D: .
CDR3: CASSFTGGNYNEQFF
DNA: TGTGCCAGCAGCTTTACAGGTGGGAATTACAATGAGCAGTTCTTC

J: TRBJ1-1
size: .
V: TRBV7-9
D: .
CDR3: CASSLDLGAMNTEAFF
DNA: TGTGCCAGCAGCTTAGATTTGGGGGCTATGAACACTGAAGCTTTCTTT

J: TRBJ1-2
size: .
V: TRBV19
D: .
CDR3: CASSPGGRSNYGYTF
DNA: TGTGCCAGTAGTCCCGGGGGGCGATCTAACTATGGCTACACCTTC

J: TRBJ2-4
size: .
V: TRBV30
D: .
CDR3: CAWSRGAKNIQYF
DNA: TGTGCCTGGAGTAGGGGAGCCAAAAACATTCAGTACTTC

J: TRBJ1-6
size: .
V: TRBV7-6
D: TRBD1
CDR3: CASSLDRVPRTLHF
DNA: TGTGCCAGCAGCCTGGACAGGGTCCCTCGAACCCTCCACTTT

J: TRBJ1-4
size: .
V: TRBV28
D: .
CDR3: CASSPGGTNEKLFF
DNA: TGTGCCAGCAGCCCGGGGGGAACTAATGAAAAACTGTTTTTT

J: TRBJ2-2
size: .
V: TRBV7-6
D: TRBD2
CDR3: CASSLVGLAEKNTGELFF
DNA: TGTGCCAGCAGCTTAGTGGGACTAGCGGAGAAGAACACCGGGGAGCTGTTTTTT

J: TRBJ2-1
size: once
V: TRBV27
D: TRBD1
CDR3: CASSLLSGQGAFF
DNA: TGTGCCAGCAGTTTATTGTCGGGACAGGGTGCGTTCTTC